These T cell receptor beta chains were read from a single sample in a study of blood T cell repertoires in COVID-19. Using immunoSEQ multiplex PCR, the repertoire was profiled, and TCRdb retains in-frame clones only, with some absent. The sample comprises roughly 220,000 clones, 80% to 90% of which are singletons, and under 1.5% rests with the top ten. The sequenced material came from peripheral blood. These receptors all stem from a woman between 35 and 50 years old who had recovered from COVID-19. CDR3s include the opening cysteine and the closing phenylalanine or tryptophan. A D gene is named only where the DNA matches it firmly. A clone size is listed for some rows: how often the clone was seen (once, few, many), or a class if it is expanded.

V gene,clone size,J gene,D gene,CDR3 DNA,CDR3 protein
TRBV4-1,.,TRBJ2-3,.,TGCGCCAGCAGCCCAAGACCCGAGCAGGTCGCAGATACGCAGTATTTT,CASSPRPEQVADTQYF
TRBV7-9,.,TRBJ2-3,TRBD2,TGTGCCAGCAGCCTTACTTTAGCGGGGGGGCTCCAGTATTTT,CASSLTLAGGLQYF
TRBV28,.,TRBJ1-1,TRBD1,TGTGCCAGCAGACCCGGGACAGGGGTAACTGAAGCTTTCTTT,CASRPGTGVTEAFF
TRBV29-1,.,TRBJ2-5,TRBD1,TGCAGCGTTATGCCCATCCGGGACAGAGGAGAGACCCAGTACTTC,CSVMPIRDRGETQYF
TRBV11-3,.,TRBJ1-2,.,TGTGCCAGCAGCCCTAGCCTAGGGGGAATCGATGGCTACACCTTC,CASSPSLGGIDGYTF
TRBV6-4,.,TRBJ1-5,.,TGTGCCAGCAGTGATTCACAGGGGCCCCAGCATTTT,CASSDSQGPQHF
TRBV10-3,.,TRBJ1-4,TRBD1,TGTGCCATCAGTCCGGACAGGGCCGCTGAAAAACTGTTTTTT,CAISPDRAAEKLFF
TRBV2,.,TRBJ2-7,.,TGTGCCAGCAGTGACGGGATGAAGAACGAGCAGTACTTC,CASSDGMKNEQYF
TRBV6-5,.,TRBJ2-2,.,TGTGCCAGCAGTTTCTCCTCCGGGGAGCTGTTTTTT,CASSFSSGELFF
TRBV2,.,TRBJ1-1,TRBD1,TGTGCCAGCAGTGGACAGGGGGCGGCTGAAGCTTTCTTT,CASSGQGAAEAFF
TRBV18,.,TRBJ1-1,TRBD1,TGTGCCAGCGTACCGGGGACAGATAACACTGAAGCTTTCTTT,CASVPGTDNTEAFF
TRBV19,.,TRBJ1-4,TRBD1,TGTGCCAGCAAAAACAGGGGAGGTGAAAAACTGTTTTTT,CASKNRGGEKLFF
TRBV6-1,few,TRBJ2-1,TRBD2,TGTGCCAGCAGTGAAGAACCTAGCGGGGGGGACAATGAGCAGTTCTTC,CASSEEPSGGDNEQFF
TRBV18,.,TRBJ2-1,.,TGTGCCAGCTCACCACCGGTGAAGGGGAATGAGCAGTTCTTC,CASSPPVKGNEQFF
TRBV5-8,.,TRBJ2-1,TRBD1,TGTGCCAGCAGCTTGTGGGGGACAGGGGATAATGAGCAGTTCTTC,CASSLWGTGDNEQFF
TRBV6-2/TRBV6-3,.,TRBJ2-3,TRBD1,TGTGCCAGCAGCGCACAGGGGGCCCTCACAGATACGCAGTATTTT,CASSAQGALTDTQYF
TRBV11-3,.,TRBJ2-7,.,TGTGCCAGCAGCTCAATATTCGACGAGGGCGAGCAGTACTTC,CASSSIFDEGEQYF